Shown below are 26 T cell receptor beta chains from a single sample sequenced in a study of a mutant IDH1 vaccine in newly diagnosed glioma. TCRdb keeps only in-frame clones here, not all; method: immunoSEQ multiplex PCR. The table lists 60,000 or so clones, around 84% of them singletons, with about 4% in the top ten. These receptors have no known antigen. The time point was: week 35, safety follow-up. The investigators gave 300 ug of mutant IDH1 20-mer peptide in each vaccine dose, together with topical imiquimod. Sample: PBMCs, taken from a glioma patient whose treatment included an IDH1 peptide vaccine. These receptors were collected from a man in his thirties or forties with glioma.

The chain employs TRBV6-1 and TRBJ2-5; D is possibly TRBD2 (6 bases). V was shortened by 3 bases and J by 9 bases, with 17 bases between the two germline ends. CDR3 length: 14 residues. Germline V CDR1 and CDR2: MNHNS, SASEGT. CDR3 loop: CASSDLGGAGAQYF. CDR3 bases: TGTGCCAGCAGTGACCTTGGCGGGGCCGGGGCCCAGTACTTC.

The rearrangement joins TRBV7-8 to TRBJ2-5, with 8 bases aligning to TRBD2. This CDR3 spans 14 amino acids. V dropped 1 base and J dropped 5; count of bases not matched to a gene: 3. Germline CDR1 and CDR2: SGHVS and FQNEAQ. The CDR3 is CASSLGLARETQYF. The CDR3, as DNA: TGTGCCAGCAGCTTAGGACTAGCGCGTGAGACCCAGTACTTC.

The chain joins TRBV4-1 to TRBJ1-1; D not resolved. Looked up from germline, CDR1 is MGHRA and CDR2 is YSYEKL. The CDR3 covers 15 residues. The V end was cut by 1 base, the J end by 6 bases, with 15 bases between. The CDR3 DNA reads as TGCGCCAGCAGCCAAGGGGCCCCAGTTTCCGCTGAAGCTTTCTTT. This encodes CASSQGAPVSAEAFF.

The CDR3 nucleotides read TGTGCCATCACCAACACCGGGACTAGCGGTGGAACCAGATACGAGCAGTACTTC. It is translated as CAITNTGTSGGTRYEQYF. The V call is TRBV10-3, the J call TRBJ2-7, with 11 bases aligning to TRBD2. Germline CDR1 reads ENHRY; CDR2 reads SYGVKD. Trimming cost V 7 bases and J 4 bases; bases outside gene matches: 18. This CDR3 is built from 18 residues.

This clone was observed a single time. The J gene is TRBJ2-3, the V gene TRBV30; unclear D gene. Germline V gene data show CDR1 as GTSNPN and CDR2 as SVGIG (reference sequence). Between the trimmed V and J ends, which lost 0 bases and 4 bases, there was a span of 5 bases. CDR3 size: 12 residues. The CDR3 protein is CAWSVLSDTQYF. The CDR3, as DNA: TGTGCCTGGAGTGTACTTTCAGATACGCAGTATTTT.

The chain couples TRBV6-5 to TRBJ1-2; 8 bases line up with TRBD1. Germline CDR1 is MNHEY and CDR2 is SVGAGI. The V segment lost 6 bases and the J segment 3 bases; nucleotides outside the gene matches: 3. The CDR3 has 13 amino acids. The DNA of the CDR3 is TGTGCCAGCAGACTGGACAGGGACTATGGCTACACCTTC. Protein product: CASRLDRDYGYTF.

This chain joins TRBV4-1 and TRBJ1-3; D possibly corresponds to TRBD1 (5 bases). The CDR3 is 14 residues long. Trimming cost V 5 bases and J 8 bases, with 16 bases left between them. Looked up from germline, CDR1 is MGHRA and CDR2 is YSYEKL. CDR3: CASSSGIGAYTIYF. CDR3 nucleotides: TGCGCCAGCAGCTCCGGGATCGGGGCTTACACCATATATTTT.

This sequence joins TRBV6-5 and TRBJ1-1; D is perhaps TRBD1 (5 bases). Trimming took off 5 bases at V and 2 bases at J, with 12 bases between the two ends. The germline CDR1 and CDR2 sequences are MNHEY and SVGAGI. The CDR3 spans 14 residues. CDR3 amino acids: CASSDYDRNTEAFF. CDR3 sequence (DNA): TGTGCCAGCAGTGACTACGACAGAAACACTGAAGCTTTCTTT.

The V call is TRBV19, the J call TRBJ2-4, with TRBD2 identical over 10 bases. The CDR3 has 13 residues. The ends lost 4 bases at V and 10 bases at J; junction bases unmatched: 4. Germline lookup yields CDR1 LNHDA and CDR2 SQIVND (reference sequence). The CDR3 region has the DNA TGTGCCAGTAGTAGTAGTAGCGGGGGGATTCAGTACTTC. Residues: CASSSSSGGIQYF.

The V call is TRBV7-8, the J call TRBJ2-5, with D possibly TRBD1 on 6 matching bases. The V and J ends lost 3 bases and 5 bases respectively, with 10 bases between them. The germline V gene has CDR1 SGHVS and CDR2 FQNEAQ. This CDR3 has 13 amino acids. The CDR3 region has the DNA TGTGCCAGCAGCTTGACAGGTTGGGAGACCCAGTACTTC. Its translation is CASSLTGWETQYF.

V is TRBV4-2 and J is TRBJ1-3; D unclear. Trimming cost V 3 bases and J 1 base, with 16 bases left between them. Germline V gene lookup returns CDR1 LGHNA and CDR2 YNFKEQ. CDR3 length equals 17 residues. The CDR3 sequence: CASSQVMEGLSGNTIYF. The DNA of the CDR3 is TGTGCCAGCAGCCAGGTGATGGAAGGGCTGTCTGGAAACACCATATATTTT.

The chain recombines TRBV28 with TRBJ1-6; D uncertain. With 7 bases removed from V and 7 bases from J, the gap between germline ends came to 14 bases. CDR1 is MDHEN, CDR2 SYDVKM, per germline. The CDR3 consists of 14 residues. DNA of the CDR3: TGTGCCAGCAACGATTGGCAGAGAAATTCACCCCTCCACTTT. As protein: CASNDWQRNSPLHF.

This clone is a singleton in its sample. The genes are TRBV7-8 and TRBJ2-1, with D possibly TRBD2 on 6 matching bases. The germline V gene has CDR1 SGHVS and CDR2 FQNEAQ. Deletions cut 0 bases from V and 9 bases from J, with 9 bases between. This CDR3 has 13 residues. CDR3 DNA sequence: TGTGCCAGCAGCTTAGCGGAGGGTCGTGAGCAGTTCTTC. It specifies CASSLAEGREQFF.

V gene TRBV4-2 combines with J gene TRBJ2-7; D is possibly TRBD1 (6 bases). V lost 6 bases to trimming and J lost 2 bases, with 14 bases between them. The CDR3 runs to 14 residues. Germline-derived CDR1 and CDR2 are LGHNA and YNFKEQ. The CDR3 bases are TGTGCCAGCAGGGTAGAACAGGGAGCCTACGAGCAGTACTTC. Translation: CASRVEQGAYEQYF.

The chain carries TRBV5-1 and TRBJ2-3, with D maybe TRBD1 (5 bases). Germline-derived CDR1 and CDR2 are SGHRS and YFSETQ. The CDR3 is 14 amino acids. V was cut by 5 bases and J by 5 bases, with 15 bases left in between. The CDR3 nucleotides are TGCGCCAGCAGATCAGGGCGTTTGGTAGATACGCAGTATTTT. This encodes CASRSGRLVDTQYF.

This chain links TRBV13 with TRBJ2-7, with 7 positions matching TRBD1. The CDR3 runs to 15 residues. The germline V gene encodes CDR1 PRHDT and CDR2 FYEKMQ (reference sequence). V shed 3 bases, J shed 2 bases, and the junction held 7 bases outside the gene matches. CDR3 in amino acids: CASSLRGGDTYEQYF. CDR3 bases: TGTGCCAGCAGCTTGCGAGGGGGCGATACCTACGAGCAGTACTTC.

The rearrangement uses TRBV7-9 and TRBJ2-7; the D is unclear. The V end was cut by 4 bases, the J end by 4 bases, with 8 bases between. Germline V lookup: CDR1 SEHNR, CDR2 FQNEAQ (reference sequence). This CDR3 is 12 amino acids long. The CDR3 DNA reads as TGTGCCAGCAGCTCCCGACGATACGAGCAGTACTTC. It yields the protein CASSSRRYEQYF.

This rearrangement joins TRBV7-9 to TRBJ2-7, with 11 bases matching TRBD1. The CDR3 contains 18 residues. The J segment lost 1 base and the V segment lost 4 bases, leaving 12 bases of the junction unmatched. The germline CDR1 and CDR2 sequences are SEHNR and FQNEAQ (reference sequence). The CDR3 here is CASSSEGQGARWSYEQYF. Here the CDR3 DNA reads TGTGCCAGCAGCTCAGAAGGACAGGGGGCCCGTTGGTCCTACGAGCAGTACTTC.

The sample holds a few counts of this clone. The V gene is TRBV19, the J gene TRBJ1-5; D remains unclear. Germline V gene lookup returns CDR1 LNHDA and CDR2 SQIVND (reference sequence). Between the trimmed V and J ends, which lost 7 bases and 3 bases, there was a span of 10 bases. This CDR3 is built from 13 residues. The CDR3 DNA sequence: TGTGCCAGTACCCTCCAGCCCAATCAGCCCCAGCATTTT. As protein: CASTLQPNQPQHF.

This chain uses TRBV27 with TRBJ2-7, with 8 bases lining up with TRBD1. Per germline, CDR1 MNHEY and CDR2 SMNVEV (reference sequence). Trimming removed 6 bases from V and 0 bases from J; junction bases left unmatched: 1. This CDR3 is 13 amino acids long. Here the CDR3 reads CASRGTGSYEQYF. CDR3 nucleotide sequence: TGTGCCAGCAGAGGGACAGGCTCCTACGAGCAGTACTTC.

In nucleotides, the CDR3 is TGCGCCAGCAGTGAGTCAAGGAGGACAGGGGTTCCAGATACGCAGTATTTT. This encodes CASSESRRTGVPDTQYF. The chain joins TRBV10-1 to TRBJ2-3; 9 nucleotides agree with TRBD1. The CDR3 length is 17 residues. The germline gives CDR1 WNHNN, CDR2 SYGVQD (reference sequence). With 0 bases clipped from V and 4 bases from J, the junction kept 8 bases outside the gene matches.

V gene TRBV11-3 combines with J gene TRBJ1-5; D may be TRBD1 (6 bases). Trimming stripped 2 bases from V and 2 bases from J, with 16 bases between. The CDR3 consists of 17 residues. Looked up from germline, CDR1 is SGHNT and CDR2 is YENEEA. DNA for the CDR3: TGTGCCAGCAGCTTATTCCCCGGGGGCCGTGGCAATCAGCCCCAGCATTTT. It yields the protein CASSLFPGGRGNQPQHF.

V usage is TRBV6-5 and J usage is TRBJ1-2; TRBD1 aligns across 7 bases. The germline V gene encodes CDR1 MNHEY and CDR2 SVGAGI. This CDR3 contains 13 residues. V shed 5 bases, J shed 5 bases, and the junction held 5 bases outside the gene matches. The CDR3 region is CASSTGTVYGYTF. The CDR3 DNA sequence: TGTGCCAGCAGTACCGGGACAGTTTATGGCTACACCTTC.

The CDR3 nucleotides read TGTGCCACCAGCAGTCAGAGGAACACTGAAGCTTTCTTT. It codes for CATSSQRNTEAFF. This chain joins TRBV15 and TRBJ1-1; D remains ambiguous. CDR3 size: 13 residues. Germline assignment: CDR1 LNHNV and CDR2 YYDKDF (reference sequence). Trimming shortened V by 3 bases and J by 1 base, and 6 bases separated the two germline ends.

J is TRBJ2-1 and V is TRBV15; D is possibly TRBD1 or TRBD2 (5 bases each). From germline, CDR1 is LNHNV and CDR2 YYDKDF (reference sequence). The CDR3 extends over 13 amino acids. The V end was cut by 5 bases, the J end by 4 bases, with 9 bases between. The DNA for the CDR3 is TGTGCCACCAGCCCGAGGGGTTACAATGAGCAGTTCTTC. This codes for CATSPRGYNEQFF. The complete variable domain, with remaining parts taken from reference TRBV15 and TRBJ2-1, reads DAMVIQNPRYQVTQFGKPVTLSCSQTLNHNVMYWYQQKSSQAPKLLFHYYDKDFNNEADTPDNFQSRRPNTSFCFLDIRSPGLGDTAMYLCATSPRGYNEQFFGPGTRLTVL.

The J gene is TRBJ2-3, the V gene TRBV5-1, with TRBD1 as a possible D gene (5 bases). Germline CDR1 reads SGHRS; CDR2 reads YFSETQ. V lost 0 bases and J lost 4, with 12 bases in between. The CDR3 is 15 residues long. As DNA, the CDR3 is TGCGCCAGCAGCTTGGCTTCCAGGGTGGCAGATACGCAGTATTTT. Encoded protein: CASSLASRVADTQYF.